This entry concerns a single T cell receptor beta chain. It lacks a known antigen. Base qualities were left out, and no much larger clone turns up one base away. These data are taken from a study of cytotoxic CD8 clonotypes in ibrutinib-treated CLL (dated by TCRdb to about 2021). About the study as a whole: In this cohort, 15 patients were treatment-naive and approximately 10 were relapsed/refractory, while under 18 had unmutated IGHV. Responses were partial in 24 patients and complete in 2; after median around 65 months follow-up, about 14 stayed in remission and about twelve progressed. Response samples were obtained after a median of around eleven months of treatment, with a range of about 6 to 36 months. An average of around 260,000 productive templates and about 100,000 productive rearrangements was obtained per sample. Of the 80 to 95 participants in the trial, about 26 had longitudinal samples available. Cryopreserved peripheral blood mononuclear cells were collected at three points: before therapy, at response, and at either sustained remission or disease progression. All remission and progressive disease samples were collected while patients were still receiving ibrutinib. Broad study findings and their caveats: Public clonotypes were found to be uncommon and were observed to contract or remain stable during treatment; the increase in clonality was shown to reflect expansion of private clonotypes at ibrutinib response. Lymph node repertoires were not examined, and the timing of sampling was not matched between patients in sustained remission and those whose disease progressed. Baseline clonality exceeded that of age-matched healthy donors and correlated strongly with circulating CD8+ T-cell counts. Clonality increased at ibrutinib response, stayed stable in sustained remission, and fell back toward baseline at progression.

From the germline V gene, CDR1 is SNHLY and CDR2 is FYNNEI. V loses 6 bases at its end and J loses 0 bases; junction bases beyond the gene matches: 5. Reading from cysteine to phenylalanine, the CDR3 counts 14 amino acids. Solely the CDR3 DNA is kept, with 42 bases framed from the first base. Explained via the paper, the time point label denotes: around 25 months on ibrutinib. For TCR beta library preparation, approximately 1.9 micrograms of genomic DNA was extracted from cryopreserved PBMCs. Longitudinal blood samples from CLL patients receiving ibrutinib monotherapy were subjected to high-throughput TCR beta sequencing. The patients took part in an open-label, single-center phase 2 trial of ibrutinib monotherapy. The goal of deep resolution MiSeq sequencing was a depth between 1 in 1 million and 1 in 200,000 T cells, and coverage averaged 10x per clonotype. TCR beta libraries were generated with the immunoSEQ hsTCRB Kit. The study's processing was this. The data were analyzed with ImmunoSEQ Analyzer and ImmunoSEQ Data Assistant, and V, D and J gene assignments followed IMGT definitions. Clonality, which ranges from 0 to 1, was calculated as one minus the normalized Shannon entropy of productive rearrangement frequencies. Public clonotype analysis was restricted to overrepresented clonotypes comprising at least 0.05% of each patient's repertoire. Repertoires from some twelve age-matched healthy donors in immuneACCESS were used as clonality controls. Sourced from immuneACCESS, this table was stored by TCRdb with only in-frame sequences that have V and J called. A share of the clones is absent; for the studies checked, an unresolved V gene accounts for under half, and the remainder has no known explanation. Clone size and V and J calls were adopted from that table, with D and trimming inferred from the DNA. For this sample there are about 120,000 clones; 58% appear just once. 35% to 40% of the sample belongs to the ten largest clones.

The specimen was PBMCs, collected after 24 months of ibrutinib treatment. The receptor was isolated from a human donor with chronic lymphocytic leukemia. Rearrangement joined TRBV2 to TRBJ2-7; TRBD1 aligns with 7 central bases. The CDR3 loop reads CASRLTGDSYEQYF. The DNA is TGTGCCAGCAGACTCACAGGGGACTCCTACGAGCAGTACTTC.